This T cell receptor (beta chain) stems from a study of blood T cell repertoires in COVID-19. Study context: T cells, B-cell-depleted T cells, or PBMCs supplied cDNA or gDNA.

This CDR3 is 19 amino acids long. In germline, CDR1 is SGDLS, CDR2 YYNGEE. V was clipped by 3 bases and J by 1 base, with 24 bases between them. How the authors handled the data: Estimates of nucleated cell counts were drawn from the amplification of reference gene primers. Repertoires were generated with immunoSEQ multiplex PCR, while TCRdb's copy carries only in-frame clones and drops some. The V and J calls and clone size come from that table; D and trimming were worked out from the DNA. Of 250,000 to 350,000 clones in the sample, approximately 88% were seen once. The TCR was taken from a woman aged 25 to 45 who had recovered from COVID-19. This sequence joins TRBV9 and TRBJ2-3, with D unresolved. Source material: PBMCs or T cells enriched from blood (not recorded which). CDR3: CASSADEFERLNRTDTQYF. The DNA of the CDR3 is TGTGCCAGCAGCGCAGACGAGTTCGAGAGACTTAATCGCACAGATACGCAGTATTTT. The variable domain in full, completed from reference TRBV9 and TRBJ2-3, reads DSGVTQTPKHLITATGQRVTLRCSPRSGDLSVYWYQQSLDQGLQFLIQYYNGEERAKGNILERFSAQQFPDLHSELNLSSLELGDSALYFCASSADEFERLNRTDTQYFGPGTRLTVL.